The clone carrying this T cell receptor (beta chain) was observed a few times. The antigen is unknown. RNA was isolated and reverse transcribed to cDNA, the sequencing template. Repertoires were generated with immunoSEQ multiplex PCR, while TCRdb's copy carries only in-frame clones and drops some. The sample includes around 200,000 clones, about three fifths of them seen just once. Per germline, CDR1 SQVTM and CDR2 ANQGSEA. The CDR3 loop spans 14 amino acids. Deletions cut 0 bases from V and 3 bases from J, with 12 bases between. The data stem from a study of CD8+ T cells in alopecia areata. Study outcomes and limitations: Because one nonresponder was included, the link of baseline CD8+ expansion to response is considered uncertain. Normal skin contains resident alphabeta T cells, and these are also sequenced in scalp samples.

Treatment denoted: oral pan-JAK inhibitor, 5-10 mg twice daily. This receptor was obtained from a human donor with alopecia areata. The V gene is TRBV29-1, the J gene TRBJ2-7; maybe TRBD2 (5 bases). The sequencing used CD8+ T cells sorted from blood, collected at week 24, from a patient treated with tofacitinib. The CDR3 DNA is TGCAGCGTTGAAGATACGAGTAGCGACTACGAGCAGTACTTC. It specifies CSVEDTSSDYEQYF.